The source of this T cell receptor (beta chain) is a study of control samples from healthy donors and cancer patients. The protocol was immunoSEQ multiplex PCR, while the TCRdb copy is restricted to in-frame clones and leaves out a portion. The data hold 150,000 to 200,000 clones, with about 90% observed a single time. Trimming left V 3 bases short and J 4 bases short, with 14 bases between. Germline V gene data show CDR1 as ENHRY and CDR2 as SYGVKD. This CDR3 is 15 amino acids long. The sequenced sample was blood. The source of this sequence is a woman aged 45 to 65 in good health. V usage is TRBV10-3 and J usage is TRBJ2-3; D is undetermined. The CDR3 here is CAISDRPARADTQYF. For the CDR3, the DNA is TGTGCCATCAGTGACAGACCAGCACGCGCAGATACGCAGTATTTT.